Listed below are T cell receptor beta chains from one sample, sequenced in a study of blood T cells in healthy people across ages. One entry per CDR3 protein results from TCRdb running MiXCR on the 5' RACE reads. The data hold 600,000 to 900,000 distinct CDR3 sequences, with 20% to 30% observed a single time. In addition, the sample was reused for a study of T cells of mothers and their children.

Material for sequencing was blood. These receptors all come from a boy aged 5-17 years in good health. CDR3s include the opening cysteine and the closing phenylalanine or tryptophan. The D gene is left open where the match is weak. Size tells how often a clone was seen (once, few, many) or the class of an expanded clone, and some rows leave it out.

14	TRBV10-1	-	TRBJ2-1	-	TGCGCCAGCAGTGAAATTAGGGGGTACAATGAGCAGTTCTTC	CASSEIRGYNEQFF
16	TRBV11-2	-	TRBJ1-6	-	TGTGCCAGCAGCCCCGACGATGGAGGGTGGAATTCACCCCTCCACTTT	CASSPDDGGWNSPLHF
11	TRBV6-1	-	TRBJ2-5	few	TGTGCCAGCCGCATTAATGTGGCCCAGTACTTC	CASRINVAQYF
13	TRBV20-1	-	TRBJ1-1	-	TGCAGTGCTAGAGCCCAAGGGGGGACAGAAGCTTTCTTT	CSARAQGGTEAFF
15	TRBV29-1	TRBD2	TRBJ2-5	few	TGCAGCGTTGAAGGCCGGCGGGGGGTTCAAGAGACCCAGTACTTC	CSVEGRRGVQETQYF
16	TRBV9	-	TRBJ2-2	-	TGTGCCAGCAGCCCCCGCCCCCGCAGGGAAACCGGGGAGCTGTTTTTT	CASSPRPRRETGELFF
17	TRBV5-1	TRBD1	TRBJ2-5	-	TGCGCCAGCAGCTTGGCCAGGGGGTCCGAGTACCAAGAGACCCAGTACTTC	CASSLARGSEYQETQYF
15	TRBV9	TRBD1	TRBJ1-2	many	TGTGCCAGCAGCGGTTCGGGACAGGGGCTCGGAGGCTACACCTTC	CASSGSGQGLGGYTF
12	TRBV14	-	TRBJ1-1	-	TGTGCCAGCAGCCAAGCCAGGACTGAAGCTTTCTTT	CASSQARTEAFF
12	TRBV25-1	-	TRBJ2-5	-	TGTGCCAGCGCTCAGGATTGGGAGACCCAGTACTTC	CASAQDWETQYF
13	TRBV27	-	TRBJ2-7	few	TGTGCCAGTGCTCCGGGTCCCTCCTACGAGCAGTACTTC	CASAPGPSYEQYF
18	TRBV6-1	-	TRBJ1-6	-	TGTGCCAGCACTCTGGGTGGGGACGGCAGCTCCTATAATTCACCCCTCCACTTT	CASTLGGDGSSYNSPLHF
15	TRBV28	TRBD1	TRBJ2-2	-	TGTGCCAGCAGTGAGGGACAGCTAAACACCGGGGAGCTGTTTTTT	CASSEGQLNTGELFF
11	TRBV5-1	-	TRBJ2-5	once	TGCGCCAGCGGATCAGAAGAGACCCAGTACTTC	CASGSEETQYF
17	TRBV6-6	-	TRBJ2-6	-	TGCGCCAGCAGTCCTGGGGTACCCCGGAAAGGGGCCAACGTCCTGACTTTC	CASSPGVPRKGANVLTF
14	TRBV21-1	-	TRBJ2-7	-	TGTGCCAGCAGCAAAGAACGGAAAACCTACGAGCAGTACTTC	CASSKERKTYEQYF
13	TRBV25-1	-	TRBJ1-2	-	TGTGCCAGCAGTCCAGAGGGGCTGGTGGGCTACACCTTC	CASSPEGLVGYTF
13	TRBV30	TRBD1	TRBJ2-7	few	TGTGCCTGGAGGGGACAGGGGGCTTACGAGCAGTACTTC	CAWRGQGAYEQYF
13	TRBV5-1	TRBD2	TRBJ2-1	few	TGCGCCAGCGCTCGGGGGGAAGGAAATGAGCAGTTCTTC	CASARGEGNEQFF
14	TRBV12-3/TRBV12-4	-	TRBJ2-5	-	TGTGCCAGCACCCGCTGGGGCGGAGAAGAGACCCAGTACTTC	CASTRWGGEETQYF
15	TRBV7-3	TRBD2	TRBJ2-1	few	TGTGCCAGCAGCCTTGGGACTAGGTGGGGGGATGAGCAGTTCTTC	CASSLGTRWGDEQFF
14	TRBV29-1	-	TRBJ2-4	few	TGCAGCGTTGAAGATATGGGTCCCAAAAACATTCGGTACTTC	CSVEDMGPKNIRYF
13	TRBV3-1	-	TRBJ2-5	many	TGTGCCAGCAGCCAAAGGGACCAAGAGACCCAGTACTTC	CASSQRDQETQYF
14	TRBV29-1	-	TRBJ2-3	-	TGCAGCTACAATCAAAATAAACGATCAGATACGCAGTATTTT	CSYNQNKRSDTQYF
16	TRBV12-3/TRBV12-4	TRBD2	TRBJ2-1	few	TGTGCCAGCAGCCGACTAGCGGGGACCTCCTACAATGAGCAGTTCTTC	CASSRLAGTSYNEQFF
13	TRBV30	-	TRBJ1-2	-	TGTGCCTGGGGGGACGAAGCTAACTATGGCTACACCTTC	CAWGDEANYGYTF
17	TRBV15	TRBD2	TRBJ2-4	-	TGTGCCACCAGCAGCGGCCTAGCGGGGTCCAACGGGAACATTCAGTACTTC	CATSSGLAGSNGNIQYF
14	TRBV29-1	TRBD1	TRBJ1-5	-	TGCAGCGTAGGGACAGGGGGCGACCGTCAGCCCCAGCATTTT	CSVGTGGDRQPQHF
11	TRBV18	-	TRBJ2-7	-	TGTGCCAGCTCACACGGGGTCGAGCAGTACTTC	CASSHGVEQYF
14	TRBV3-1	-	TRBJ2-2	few	TGTGCCAGCAGCCAAGGGCCCCAAACCGGGGAGCTGTTTTTT	CASSQGPQTGELFF
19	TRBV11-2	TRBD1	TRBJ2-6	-	TGTGCCAGCAGCCCTATTAAGGACAGGCCGAGCTCTGGGGCCAACGTCCTGACTTTC	CASSPIKDRPSSGANVLTF
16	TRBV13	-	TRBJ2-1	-	TGTGCCAGCAGTTTCTGGTCCCCGGGACAAAACAATGAGCAGTTCTTC	CASSFWSPGQNNEQFF
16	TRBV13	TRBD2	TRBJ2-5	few	TGTGCCAGCAGCGGCAGACTAGCGGGGGGGCTTGAGACCCAGTACTTC	CASSGRLAGGLETQYF
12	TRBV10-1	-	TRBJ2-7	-	TGCGCCAGCAGTGATCTTGGTCACGAGCAGTACTTC	CASSDLGHEQYF
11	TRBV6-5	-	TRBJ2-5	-	TGTGCCTGGATCGAGGGAGAGACCCAGTACTTC	CAWIEGETQYF
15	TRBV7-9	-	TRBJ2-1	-	TGTGCCAGCAGTCACGAGGCGGACCCGGTCAATGAGCAGTTCTTC	CASSHEADPVNEQFF
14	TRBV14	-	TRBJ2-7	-	TGTGCCAGCAGCCCCCAGGACAGAGTCTACGAGCAGTACTTC	CASSPQDRVYEQYF
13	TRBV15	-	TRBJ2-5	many	TGTGCCACCAGCCCACAGGTGGAAGAGACCCAGTACTTC	CATSPQVEETQYF
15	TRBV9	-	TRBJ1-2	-	TGTGCCAGCAGCGTAGAAGCCTCGGGGGCCTATGGCTACACCTTC	CASSVEASGAYGYTF
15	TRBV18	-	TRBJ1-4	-	TGTGCCAGCTCACCACCGGCAGGTTCCAAGGAAAAACTGTTTTTT	CASSPPAGSKEKLFF
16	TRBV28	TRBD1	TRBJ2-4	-	TGTGCCAGCAGCAAACAGGGGCGACTAGCCAAAAACATTCAGTACTTC	CASSKQGRLAKNIQYF
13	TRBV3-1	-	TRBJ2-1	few	TGTGCCAGCAGCCAAGTAGGTACCCCTGAGCAGTTCTTC	CASSQVGTPEQFF
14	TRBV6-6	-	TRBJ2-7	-	TGTGCCAGCAGCCCCAGACAGGTAAACTACGAGCAGTACTTC	CASSPRQVNYEQYF
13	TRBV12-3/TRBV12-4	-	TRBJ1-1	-	TGTGCCAGCAGTCCCAAGTGGAACACTGAAGCTTTCTTT	CASSPKWNTEAFF
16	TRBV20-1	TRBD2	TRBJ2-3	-	TGCAGTGCGCGGACTAGCGGAAGTCCATACACAGATACGCAGTATTTT	CSARTSGSPYTDTQYF